This T cell receptor (beta chain) appears in the sequencing data of a study of shared clonotypes between healthy human individuals. Study outcomes and limitations: It was observed that roughly 5% of naive CD4 clonotypes were shared across a few donors. A limitation of the genetic and exposure-history diversity represented arose from few donors.

Several immunoSEQ plates held equal portions of the genomic DNA taken from each subset. Assay: immunoSEQ multiplex PCR; the TCRdb copy retains only in-frame clones and omits some. The sample consists of some 2,400,000 clones, 90% to 97% of them appearing once. To note about this clone: Antigen: not known.

This CDR3 region has 13 residues. CDR1 and CDR2 from the germline V gene are SGHNT and YYREEE (reference sequence). V was trimmed by 4 bases and J by 2 bases, leaving 9 bases between them. The study separated CD4+ cells into CD45RA+ naive and CD45RA-negative memory subsets. The rearrangement uses TRBV5-4 and TRBJ1-2; D possibly corresponds to TRBD1 (6 bases). This receptor was obtained from a man in his late teens or twenties in good health. The sample consisted of naive CD4+ T cells sorted from blood. Described subset: CD45RA+ positively selected. The CDR3 DNA is TGTGCCAGCAGCGCGGACAGAAACTATGGCTACACCTTC. It yields the protein CASSADRNYGYTF.